This T cell receptor beta chain was sequenced during a study of tumor-infiltrating lymphocytes in glioblastoma multiforme. Whole-study findings and limits: TCR plus mutation findings rest on a single glioblastoma patient. Clone frequencies may be distorted by unequal TCR transcripts per cell.

Three nested ARM-PCR rounds with V-beta and C-beta primers built TCRB libraries. Unique molecular identifiers were not described for the libraries. TCRdb reprocessed the multiplex PCR reads with MiXCR, giving one entry per CDR3 protein. This sample has around 33,000 distinct CDR3 sequences, with 50% to 75% found just once. Trimming shortened V by 5 bases and J by 4 bases, and 12 bases separated the two germline ends. This CDR3 comprises 13 residues. Per germline, CDR1 SGHAT and CDR2 FQNNGV. This clonotype came up a few times. The target antigen is unknown. This TCR came from a male donor with glioblastoma. V gene TRBV11-2 combines with J gene TRBJ2-7; D gene uncertain. The sequencing sample was made of brain tumor tissue. The CDR3: CASSPDASYEQYF. Here the CDR3 DNA reads TGTGCCAGCAGCCCCGATGCCTCGTACGAGCAGTACTTC.